This TCR beta chain was sequenced during a study of blood T cell repertoires in COVID-19 (dated by TCRdb to 2018 to 2021). Concerning the study at large: Collaborator samples came from the United States, Italy and Spain and covered acute and convalescent phases of COVID-19. The prospective study material was composed of cDNA or gDNA derived from T cells, B-cell-depleted T cells, or PBMCs. Deeply sampled blood TCRbeta repertoires from subjects exposed to, actively infected with, or recovered from COVID-19 were included in the dataset. The repertoires were released in a freely available public database meant as a resource for research on the immune response to SARS-CoV-2. Samples came from the ongoing ImmuneRACE study (first 160 participants) plus 1,254 subjects from 6 global collaborators. A de-identified subject ID, COVID-19 status, age in years and sex were almost always included in the sample metadata. Where HLA class I and class II types were available, the types were taken from metadata supplied by the sample provider, not from assay-based typing. Overall study outcomes, separate from this receptor: The amount of clinical and demographic metadata varied by source and participant and was provided uncurated.

On this clone itself: Its antigen has not been determined. Per-base quality was not reported, and no clone a single base away is much larger than it.

TCRbeta CDR3 regions were amplified from genomic DNA using the immunoSEQ Assay, a bias-controlled multiplex PCR. As for the original processing: The number of nucleated cells in each sample was estimated from the amplification of reference gene primers within the assay. Sequence reads were collapsed and filtered to measure the absolute abundance of every unique TCRbeta CDR3 rearrangement. For each sample, productive Simpson clonality was calculated as the square root of Simpson's diversity index across productive rearrangements. TCRdb provides this immuneACCESS table in a form limited to in-frame rearrangements. Some clones are lacking; in checked studies, under half of them reflect an unresolved V gene, and why the rest are absent is not known. That table supplies the V and J calls and clone size; D and trimming were determined from the DNA. This sample gives some 200,000 clones in total; around four fifths of them show up just once. Together, the top ten hold about 11% of the sample.

Participants in the prospective study were enrolled through a virtual design, were aged about 18 to 90 years, and lived in approximately 24 United States geographic areas. In the prospective study, cohorts were assigned on the basis of participant-reported clinical history obtained from a screening survey and a study questionnaire. For ImmuneRACE Cohort 3, a participant was defined as recovered based on two consecutive negative NP/OP PCR tests, clearance by a healthcare professional, or resolution of symptoms. Each participant in the prospective study had whole blood, serum and a nasopharyngeal or oropharyngeal swab collected by mobile phlebotomists. Over an approximately 2-month period, participants in the prospective study had the option of providing additional blood draws and questionnaires. Before DNA extraction, blood samples from the prospective study were shipped at room temperature or frozen.

Based on the germline V gene, the CDR1 and CDR2 sequences are KGHDR and SFDVKD. From the cysteine up to the phenylalanine, the CDR3 has a length of 15 residues. Only the CDR3 DNA is retained, 45 bases long and in frame from the first base. V has 7 bases trimmed and J has 1 base trimmed; junction bases matching no gene number 8. The sample was PBMCs or T cells enriched from blood (not recorded which). This TCR was sampled from a man aged 35 to 55 who had recovered from COVID-19. This sequence uses TRBV24-1 and TRBJ1-1, with 7 central nucleotides matching TRBD1. The CDR3 reads as follows: CATSSTGAGNTEAFF. Read as DNA, the sequence is TGTGCCACCAGCTCTACAGGGGCAGGGAACACTGAAGCTTTCTTT.